The 27 T cell receptor beta chains in this list originate from one sample, sequenced in a study of cytomegalovirus exposure and HLA in healthy donors (dated by TCRdb to 2017 to 2019). The library was obtained by the immunoSEQ multiplex PCR assay. The table comes from immuneACCESS by way of TCRdb, which keeps in-frame sequences with V and J called. Part of the clones is missing from these tables; in studies checked, under half for an unresolved V gene and the rest for unknown reasons. This sample comprises roughly 100,000 clones, about 95% of them detected only once. The top ten hold approximately 1% of the sample. Sequenced input: PBMCs. Every receptor here comes from a woman between 18 and 29 years old in good health and CMV-seronegative.

CDR3 in amino acids: CASSVAVTGELFF. The CDR3 nucleotides read TGTGCCAGCAGCGTGGCCGTCACCGGGGAGCTGTTTTTT. The chain joins TRBV9 to TRBJ2-2; no definite D call. The length of the CDR3 is 13 residues. Germline CDR1 and CDR2: SGDLS and YYNGEE. The germline V and J ends were trimmed by 2 bases and 4 bases, with 6 bases remaining between them.

J is TRBJ1-2 and V is TRBV7-3; no clear D gene. Looked up from germline, CDR1 is SGHTA and CDR2 is FQGTGA. Deletions cut 11 bases from V and 0 bases from J, with 10 bases between. The CDR3 is 12 amino acids. Written as DNA, the CDR3 is TGTGCCGCGGGATCTTCTAACTATGGCTACACCTTC. It translates to CAAGSSNYGYTF.

CDR3 region: CASSLQGSTETQYF. CDR3 nucleotide sequence: TGTGCCAGCAGCTTACAGGGGTCCACCGAGACCCAGTACTTC. The gene calls are TRBV5-4 and TRBJ2-5, with 7 bases matching TRBD1. Germline V gene data show CDR1 as SGHNT and CDR2 as YYREEE (reference sequence). V was pared by 2 bases and J by 5 bases, with 6 bases of the junction left unmatched. The CDR3 is made up of 14 amino acids.

The V gene is TRBV7-6, the J gene TRBJ2-2; perhaps TRBD2 as D (6 bases). Per the germline V gene, CDR1 is SGHVS and CDR2 is FNYEAQ. The CDR3 spans 16 residues. Trimming took 2 bases from V and 1 from J, leaving 11 bases between them. CDR3 sequence: CASSLWGDGNTGELFF. The CDR3 bases are TGTGCCAGCAGCTTATGGGGGGATGGGAACACCGGGGAGCTGTTTTTT.

The CDR3 sequence is CASSDDLYNEQFF. The CDR3 bases are TGTGCCAGCAGCGATGACTTATACAATGAGCAGTTCTTC. The chain carries TRBV5-6 and TRBJ2-1; D ambiguous. With 4 bases removed from V and 4 bases from J, the gap between germline ends came to 9 bases. The CDR3 is made up of 13 amino acids. CDR1 and CDR2 from the germline V gene are SGHDT and YYEEEE.

This clone was counted only a few times. The chain employs TRBV7-9 and TRBJ1-1; the match to TRBD1 covers 8 bases. Germline trimming cut 5 bases from V and 4 bases from J; bases unmatched to any gene: 6. CDR1 is SEHNR, CDR2 FQNEAQ, per germline (reference sequence). CDR3 length: 14 residues. CDR3 DNA: TGTGCCAGCAGCCCCCGACAGGGGAGCACTGAAGCTTTCTTT. Its translation: CASSPRQGSTEAFF.

The chain employs TRBV19 and TRBJ1-6; 9 positions match TRBD1. The CDR3 contains 15 residues. Trimming removed 5 bases from V and 14 bases from J; junction bases left unmatched: 13. Germline V lookup: CDR1 LNHDA, CDR2 SQIVND (reference sequence). The CDR3, as DNA: TGTGCCAGTAGTTCGCCGGGACAGGGAGTATGGTCCCTCCACTTT. Its protein is CASSSPGQGVWSLHF. The full variable domain, in which reference TRBV19 and TRBJ1-6 provide the parts outside the CDR3, is DGGITQSPKYLFRKEGQNVTLSCEQNLNHDAMYWYRQDPGQGLRLIYYSQIVNDFQKGDIAEGYSVSREKKESFPLTVTSAQKNPTAFYLCASSSPGQGVWSLHFGNGTRLTVT.

This rearrangement joins TRBV2 to TRBJ2-7; 7 nucleotides match TRBD1. Germline V lookup: CDR1 SNHLY, CDR2 FYNNEI. The junction had 1 base not matched to a gene; V was cut back by 6 bases and J by 2 bases. The CDR3 runs to 12 residues. The CDR3 region is CASRQGAYEQYF. The CDR3 nucleotides read TGTGCCAGCAGGCAGGGGGCCTACGAGCAGTACTTC.

The J gene is TRBJ2-2, the V gene TRBV5-1; 9 bases are a match to TRBD1. CDR1 is SGHRS and CDR2 is YFSETQ in the germline V gene. The CDR3 contains 15 residues. V lost 0 bases, J lost 6 bases, and 3 bases stayed unmatched. In nucleotides, the CDR3 is TGCGCCAGCAGCTTGGAACAGGGGGCGCCCGGGGAGCTGTTTTTT. Residues: CASSLEQGAPGELFF.

The chain employs TRBV9 and TRBJ2-5, with a tentative D call TRBD1 (6 bases). The V gene's germline CDR1 is SGDLS and CDR2 YYNGEE. V dropped 0 bases and J dropped 1 base, with 13 bases sitting between them. There are 16 residues in the CDR3. CDR3 in DNA: TGTGCCAGCAGCGTAGCGGGTGGGGGCAGCCAAGAGACCCAGTACTTC. Protein product: CASSVAGGGSQETQYF.

J is TRBJ2-7 and V is TRBV6-5; tentative D call: TRBD1 (6 bases). Germline V gene lookup returns CDR1 MNHEY and CDR2 SVGAGI. The CDR3 loop spans 15 amino acids. Trimming took off 0 bases at V and 1 base at J, with 10 bases between the two ends. CDR3 coding DNA: TGTGCCAGCAGTTACTCACAGGGTGGGTCCTACGAGCAGTACTTC. This encodes CASSYSQGGSYEQYF.

This sequence joins TRBV4-2 and TRBJ1-1; 8 positions agree with TRBD1. Germline trimming cut 0 bases from V and 2 bases from J; bases unmatched to any gene: 8. The CDR3 runs 17 residues. CDR1 LGHNA and CDR2 YNFKEQ come from the germline V gene. DNA of the CDR3: TGTGCCAGCAGCCAAGACGTGCAGGGGGCATTAAACACTGAAGCTTTCTTT. Translation gives CASSQDVQGALNTEAFF.

CDR3 protein: CASSLEQEDTQYF. The DNA of the CDR3 is TGCGCCAGCAGCTTAGAACAGGAGGATACGCAGTATTTT. The rearrangement links TRBV5-1 to TRBJ2-3; D is perhaps TRBD1 (5 bases). This CDR3 has 13 amino acids. The germline CDR1 and CDR2 sequences are SGHRS and YFSETQ. Trimming stripped 2 bases from V and 6 bases from J, with 10 bases between.

This chain joins TRBV7-9 and TRBJ2-2; the match to TRBD2 covers 11 bases. The CDR3 is 17 amino acids. Germline V gene data show CDR1 as SEHNR and CDR2 as FQNEAQ (reference sequence). The junction had 5 bases not matched to a gene; V was cut back by 5 bases and J by 0 bases. The CDR3 DNA reads TGTGCCAGCAGCAACTCGGGACTAGCGGCGAACACCGGGGAGCTGTTTTTT. It specifies CASSNSGLAANTGELFF.

This chain links TRBV5-1 with TRBJ1-4; the match to TRBD1 covers 7 bases. Germline V gives CDR1 SGHRS, CDR2 YFSETQ. The CDR3 consists of 16 residues. The V segment lost 0 bases and the J segment 8 bases; nucleotides outside the gene matches: 10. CDR3 loop: CASSLESNRGREKLFF. CDR3 coding DNA: TGCGCCAGCAGCTTGGAGTCAAACAGGGGTCGCGAAAAACTGTTTTTT.

The chain recombines TRBV2 with TRBJ2-5, with D possibly TRBD1 on 5 matching bases. In germline, CDR1 is SNHLY, CDR2 FYNNEI. Trimming took off 6 bases at V and 5 bases at J, with 10 bases between the two ends. The CDR3 loop spans 12 amino acids. The CDR3 nucleotides read TGTGCCAGCAGGGGGCTCACCGAGACCCAGTACTTC. Amino acid sequence: CASRGLTETQYF.

The chain combines TRBV7-2 with TRBJ1-2; D is possibly TRBD1 (5 bases). Germline V gene lookup returns CDR1 SGHTA and CDR2 FQGNSA. The V end was cut by 5 bases, the J end by 4 bases, with 11 bases between. The CDR3 sequence is 13 residues long. As DNA, the CDR3 is TGTGCCAGCAGCCCGCAGGGTATCTATGGCTACACCTTC. It translates to CASSPQGIYGYTF.

CDR3 loop: CATSREGTGGRSGEQFF. The CDR3 bases are TGTGCCACCAGCAGGGAGGGGACGGGCGGGAGGTCTGGCGAGCAGTTCTTC. The V call is TRBV15, the J call TRBJ2-1, with 8 bases matching TRBD2. The CDR3 is 17 amino acids. The germline V gene has CDR1 LNHNV and CDR2 YYDKDF (reference sequence). Trimming took 3 bases from V and 10 from J; bases not matched to a gene: 17.

The count of this clone is one. The V call is TRBV4-1, the J call TRBJ2-3, with D uncertain. CDR3 length: 12 amino acids. Germline V gene lookup returns CDR1 MGHRA and CDR2 YSYEKL. The V end lost 2 bases, the J end lost 6 bases, and 6 bases lay between the germline ends. The CDR3 protein is CASSQRSDTQYF. CDR3 DNA sequence: TGCGCCAGCAGCCAACGGAGCGATACGCAGTATTTT.

The chain links TRBV18 to TRBJ2-2; D gene ambiguous. There are 16 residues in the CDR3. The V end was cut by 0 bases, the J end by 6 bases, with 14 bases between. The germline gives CDR1 KGHSH, CDR2 LQKENI. The CDR3 loop is CASSPPIGYWSGELFF. Written as DNA, the CDR3 is TGTGCCAGCTCACCACCGATCGGGTATTGGTCCGGGGAGCTGTTTTTT.

V is TRBV9 and J is TRBJ2-5, with 8 bases matching TRBD2. The junction had 7 bases not matched to a gene; V was cut back by 4 bases and J by 5 bases. In germline, CDR1 is SGDLS, CDR2 YYNGEE. The CDR3 consists of 14 residues. The CDR3 loop is CASSSGGDGETQYF. The CDR3 DNA is TGTGCCAGCAGCTCCGGGGGGGACGGGGAGACCCAGTACTTC.

This sequence joins TRBV7-8 and TRBJ2-3, with unresolved D. Germline V gives CDR1 SGHVS, CDR2 FQNEAQ. Trimming took off 4 bases at V and 1 base at J, with 24 bases between the two ends. CDR3 length: 19 residues. As DNA, the CDR3 is TGTGCCAGCAGCTCAAATCTAGGCTTTACACTCCGCGGCACAGATACGCAGTATTTT. The encoded protein is CASSSNLGFTLRGTDTQYF.

This chain links TRBV5-8 with TRBJ2-7; 10 nucleotides agree with TRBD2. Germline V gene data show CDR1 as SGHTS and CDR2 as YDEGEE. This CDR3 is built from 15 residues. The trim removed 5 bases at V and 7 bases at J, leaving 12 bases unmatched. The CDR3 coding sequence is TGTGCCAGCAGTTCTCGTGTAGCGGGGGGAACAGAGCAGTACTTC. This encodes CASSSRVAGGTEQYF.

The chain is built from TRBV27 and TRBJ2-2, with 14 bases identical to TRBD2. V gave up 6 bases and J gave up 6 bases; unmatched junction bases: 12. Germline values: CDR1 MNHEY, CDR2 SMNVEV (reference sequence). CDR3 size: 18 residues. Written as DNA, the CDR3 is TGTGCCAGCAGCTCGCCACAAAGGACTAGCGGGAGGCCCGGGGAGCTGTTTTTT. Its protein is CASSSPQRTSGRPGELFF.

The chain has TRBV5-1 and TRBJ1-1; 7 positions agree with TRBD1. The CDR3 loop spans 15 amino acids. Germline V gene data show CDR1 as SGHRS and CDR2 as YFSETQ. V gave up 3 bases and J gave up 8 bases; unmatched junction bases: 13. The CDR3 protein is CASSSGGTVPEEAFF. The CDR3 DNA is TGCGCCAGCAGCTCGGGGGGGACAGTCCCAGAGGAAGCTTTCTTT.

This clone was recorded only once. The chain has TRBV5-1 and TRBJ1-2; TRBD1 matches 7 bases. The CDR3 totals 15 residues. The V gene end was trimmed by 0 bases and the J gene end by 6 bases; junction bases not matched to a gene: 8. In germline, CDR1 is SGHRS, CDR2 YFSETQ. DNA of the CDR3: TGCGCCAGCAGCTTGGTAGGACAGGTATCCGATGGCTACACCTTC. It yields the protein CASSLVGQVSDGYTF. Complete variable domain (other parts from reference TRBV5-1 and TRBJ1-2): KAGVTQTPRYLIKTRGQQVTLSCSPISGHRSVSWYQQTPGQGLQFLFEYFSETQRNKGNFPGRFSGRQFSNSRSEMNVSTLELGDSALYLCASSLVGQVSDGYTFGSGTRLTVV.

Turning to this clone: At one of its ends the junction is not consistent with the germline gene, which may arise from a read error. In DNA, the CDR3 is TGTGCTAGCAGCTTTGGACTAGCGGGAATGAATGAGCAGTTCTTC. It encodes CASSFGLAGMNEQFF. The chain couples TRBV7-7 to TRBJ2-1, with 12 bases lining up with TRBD2. The germline gives CDR1 SSHAT, CDR2 FNYEAQ (reference sequence). The CDR3 totals 15 residues.